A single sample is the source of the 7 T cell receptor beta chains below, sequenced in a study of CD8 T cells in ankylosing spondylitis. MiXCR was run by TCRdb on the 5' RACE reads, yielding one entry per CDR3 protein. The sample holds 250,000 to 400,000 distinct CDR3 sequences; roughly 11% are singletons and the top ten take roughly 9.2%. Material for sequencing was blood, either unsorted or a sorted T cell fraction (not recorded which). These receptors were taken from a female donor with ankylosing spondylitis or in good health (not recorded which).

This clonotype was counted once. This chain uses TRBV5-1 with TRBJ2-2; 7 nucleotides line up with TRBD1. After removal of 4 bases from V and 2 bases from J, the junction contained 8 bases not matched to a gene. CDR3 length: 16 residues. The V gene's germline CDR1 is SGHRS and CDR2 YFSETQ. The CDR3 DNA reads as TGCGCCAGCAGCCACCGACAGGGTGCCAACACCGGGGAGCTGTTTTTT. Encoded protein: CASSHRQGANTGELFF.

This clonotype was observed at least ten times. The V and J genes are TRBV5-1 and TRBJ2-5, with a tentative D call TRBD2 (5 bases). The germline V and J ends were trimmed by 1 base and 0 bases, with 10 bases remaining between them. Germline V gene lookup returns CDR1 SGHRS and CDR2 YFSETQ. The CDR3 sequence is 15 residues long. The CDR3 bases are TGCGCCAGCAGCTTGATAGGGAGCGACCAAGAGACCCAGTACTTC. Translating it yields CASSLIGSDQETQYF.

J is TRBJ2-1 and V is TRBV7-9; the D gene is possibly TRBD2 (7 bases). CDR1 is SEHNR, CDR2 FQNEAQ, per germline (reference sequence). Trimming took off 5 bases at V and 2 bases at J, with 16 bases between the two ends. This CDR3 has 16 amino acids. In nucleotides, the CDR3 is TGTGCCAGCAGCGCACTAGGGGGGGGCACCTACAATGAGCAGTTCTTC. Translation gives CASSALGGGTYNEQFF.

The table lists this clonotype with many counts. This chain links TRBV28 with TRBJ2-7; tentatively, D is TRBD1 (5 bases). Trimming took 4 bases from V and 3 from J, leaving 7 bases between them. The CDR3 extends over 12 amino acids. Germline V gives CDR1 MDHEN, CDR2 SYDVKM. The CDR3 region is CASSSGIYEQYF. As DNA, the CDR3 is TGTGCCAGCAGTTCAGGGATCTACGAGCAGTACTTC.

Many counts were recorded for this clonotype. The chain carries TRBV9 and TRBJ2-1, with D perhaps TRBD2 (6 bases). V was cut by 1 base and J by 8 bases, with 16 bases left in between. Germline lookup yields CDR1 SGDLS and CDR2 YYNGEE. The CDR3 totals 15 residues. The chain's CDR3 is CASSVSGGPLYEQFF. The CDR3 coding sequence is TGTGCCAGCAGCGTATCCGGAGGGCCCCTGTATGAGCAGTTCTTC.

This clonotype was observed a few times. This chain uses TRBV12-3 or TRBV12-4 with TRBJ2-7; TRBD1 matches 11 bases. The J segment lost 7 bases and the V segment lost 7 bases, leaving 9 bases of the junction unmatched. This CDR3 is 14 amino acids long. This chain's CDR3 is CASNRGQGAEEQYF. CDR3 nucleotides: TGTGCCAGCAACCGAGGACAGGGGGCCGAAGAGCAGTACTTC.

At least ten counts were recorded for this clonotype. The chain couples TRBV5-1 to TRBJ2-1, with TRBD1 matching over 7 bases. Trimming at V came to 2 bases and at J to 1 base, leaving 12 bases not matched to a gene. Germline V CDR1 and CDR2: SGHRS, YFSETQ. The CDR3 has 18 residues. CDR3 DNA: TGCGCCAGCAGCTTTGGGAAACAGGGGATAGGGTCCTACAATGAGCAGTTCTTC. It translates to CASSFGKQGIGSYNEQFF.